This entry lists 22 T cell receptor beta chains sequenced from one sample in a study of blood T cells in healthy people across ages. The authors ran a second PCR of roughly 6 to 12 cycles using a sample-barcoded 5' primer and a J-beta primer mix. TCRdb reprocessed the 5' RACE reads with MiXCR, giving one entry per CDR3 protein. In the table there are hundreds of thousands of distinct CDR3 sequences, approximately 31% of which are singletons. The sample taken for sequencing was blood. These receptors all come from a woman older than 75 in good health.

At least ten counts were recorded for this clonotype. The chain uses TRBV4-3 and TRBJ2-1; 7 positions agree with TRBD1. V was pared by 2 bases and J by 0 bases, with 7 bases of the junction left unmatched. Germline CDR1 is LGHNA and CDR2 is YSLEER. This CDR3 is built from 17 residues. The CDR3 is CASSQRDSWSSYNEQFF. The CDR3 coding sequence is TGCGCCAGCAGCCAACGGGACAGTTGGAGCTCCTACAATGAGCAGTTCTTC.

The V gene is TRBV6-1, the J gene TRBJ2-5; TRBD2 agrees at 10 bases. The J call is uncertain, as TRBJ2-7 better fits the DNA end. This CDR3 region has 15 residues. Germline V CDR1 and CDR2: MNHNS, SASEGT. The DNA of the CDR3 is TGTGCCAGCAGCAGCGGGGGGGCAGGAGTCTACGAGCAGTACTTC. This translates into CASSSGGAGVYEQYF.

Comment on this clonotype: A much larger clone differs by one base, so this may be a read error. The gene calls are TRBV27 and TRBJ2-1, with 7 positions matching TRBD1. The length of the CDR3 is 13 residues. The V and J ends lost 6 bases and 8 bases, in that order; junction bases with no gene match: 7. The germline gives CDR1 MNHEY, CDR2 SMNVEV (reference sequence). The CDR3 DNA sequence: TGTGCCAGCAGGAATACAGGGGTCCATGAGCAGTTCTTC. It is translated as CASRNTGVHEQFF.

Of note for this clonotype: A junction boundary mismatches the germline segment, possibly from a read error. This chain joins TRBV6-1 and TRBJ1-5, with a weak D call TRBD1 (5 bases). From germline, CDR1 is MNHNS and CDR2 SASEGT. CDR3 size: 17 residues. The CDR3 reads CASSPVVGGANNQPQHF. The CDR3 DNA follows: TGCGCCAGCAGTCCAGTGGTCGGGGGAGCCAACAATCAGCCCCAGCATTTT.

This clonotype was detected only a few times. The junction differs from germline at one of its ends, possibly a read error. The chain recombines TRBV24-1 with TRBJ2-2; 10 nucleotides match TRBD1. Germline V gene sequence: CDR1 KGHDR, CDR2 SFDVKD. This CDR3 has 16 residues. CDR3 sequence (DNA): TGTGCCACCAGTGATTGGGGGGGACAGGGGATCGGGGAGCGGTTTTTT. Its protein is CATSDWGGQGIGERFF.

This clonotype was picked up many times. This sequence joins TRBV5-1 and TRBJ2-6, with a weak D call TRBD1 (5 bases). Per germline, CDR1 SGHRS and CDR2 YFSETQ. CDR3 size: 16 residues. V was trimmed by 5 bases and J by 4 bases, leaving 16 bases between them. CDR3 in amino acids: CASRGQGSLGANVLTF. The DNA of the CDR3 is TGCGCCAGCAGGGGTCAGGGAAGTCTGGGGGCCAACGTCCTGACTTTC.

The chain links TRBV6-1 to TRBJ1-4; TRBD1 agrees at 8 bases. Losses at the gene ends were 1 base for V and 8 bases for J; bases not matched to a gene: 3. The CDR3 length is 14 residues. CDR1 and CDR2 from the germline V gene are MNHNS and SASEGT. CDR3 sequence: CASSEGQGKEKLFF. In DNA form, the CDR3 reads TGTGCCAGCAGTGAAGGACAGGGGAAGGAAAAACTGTTTTTT.

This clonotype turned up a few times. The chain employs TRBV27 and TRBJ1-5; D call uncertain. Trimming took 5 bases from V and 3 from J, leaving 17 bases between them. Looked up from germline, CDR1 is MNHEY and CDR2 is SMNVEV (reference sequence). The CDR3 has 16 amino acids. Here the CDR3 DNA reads TGTGCCAGCAGTCCATGGGGAGGTAGGAACAATCAGCCCCAGCATTTT. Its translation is CASSPWGGRNNQPQHF.

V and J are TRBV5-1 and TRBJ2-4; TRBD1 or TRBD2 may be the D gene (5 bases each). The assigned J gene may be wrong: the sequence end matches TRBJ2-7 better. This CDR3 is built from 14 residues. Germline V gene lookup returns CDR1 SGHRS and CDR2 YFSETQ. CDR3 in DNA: TGCGCCAGCAGCTTGTCGGACCGGGGCTCCGAGCAGTACTTC. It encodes CASSLSDRGSEQYF.

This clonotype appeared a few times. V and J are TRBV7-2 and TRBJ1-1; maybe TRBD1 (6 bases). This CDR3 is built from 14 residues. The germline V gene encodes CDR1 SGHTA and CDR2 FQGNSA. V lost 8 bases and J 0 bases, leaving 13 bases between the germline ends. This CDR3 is CASSGGGLNTEAFF. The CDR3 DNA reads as TGTGCCAGCTCGGGGGGCGGCCTGAACACTGAAGCTTTCTTT.

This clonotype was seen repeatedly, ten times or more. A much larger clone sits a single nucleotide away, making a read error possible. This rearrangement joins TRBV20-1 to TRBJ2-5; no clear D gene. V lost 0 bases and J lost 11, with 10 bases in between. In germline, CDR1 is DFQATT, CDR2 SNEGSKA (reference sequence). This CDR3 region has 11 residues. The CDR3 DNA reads TGCAGTGCTAGAGATCGTCTTGAGCAGTACTTC. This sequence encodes CSARDRLEQYF.

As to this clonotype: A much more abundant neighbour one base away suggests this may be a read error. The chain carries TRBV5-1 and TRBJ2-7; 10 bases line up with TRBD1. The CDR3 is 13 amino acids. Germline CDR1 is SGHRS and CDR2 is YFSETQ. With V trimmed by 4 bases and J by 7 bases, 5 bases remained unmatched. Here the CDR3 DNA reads TGCGCCAGCAGCGCGGGACAGGGGAATGAGCAGTACTTC. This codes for CASSAGQGNEQYF.

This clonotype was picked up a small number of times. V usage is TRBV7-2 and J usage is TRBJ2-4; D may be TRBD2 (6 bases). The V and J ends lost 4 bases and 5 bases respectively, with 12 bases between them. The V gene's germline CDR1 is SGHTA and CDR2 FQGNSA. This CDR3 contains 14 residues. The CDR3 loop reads CASSCGVAENIQYF. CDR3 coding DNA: TGTGCCAGCAGCTGCGGCGTAGCGGAAAACATTCAGTACTTC.

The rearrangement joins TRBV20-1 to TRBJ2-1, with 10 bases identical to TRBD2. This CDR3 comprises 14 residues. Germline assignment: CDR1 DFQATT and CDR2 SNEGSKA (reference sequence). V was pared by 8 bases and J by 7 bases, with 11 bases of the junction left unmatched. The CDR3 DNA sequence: TGCAGTACAACCAGCGGGGGGGCCTGGAATGAGCAGTTCTTC. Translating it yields CSTTSGGAWNEQFF.

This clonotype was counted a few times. In DNA form, the CDR3 reads TGTGCCAGCAGTTTATCGGCCAGAGGGCAAGAGACCCAGTACTTC. Residues: CASSLSARGQETQYF. The V gene is TRBV28, the J gene TRBJ2-5; a weak D match, TRBD2 (5 bases). Trimming stripped 1 base from V and 2 bases from J, with 11 bases between. The V gene's germline CDR1 is MDHEN and CDR2 SYDVKM. The CDR3 is 15 residues long.

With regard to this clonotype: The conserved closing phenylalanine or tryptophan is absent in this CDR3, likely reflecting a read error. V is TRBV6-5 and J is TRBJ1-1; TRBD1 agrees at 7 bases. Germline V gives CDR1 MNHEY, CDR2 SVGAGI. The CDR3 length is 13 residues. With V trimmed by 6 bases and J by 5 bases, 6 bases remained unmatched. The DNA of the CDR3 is TGTGCCAGCAGCTACAGGGGAGGGACTGAAGCTTTCTGT. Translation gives CASSYRGGTEAFC.

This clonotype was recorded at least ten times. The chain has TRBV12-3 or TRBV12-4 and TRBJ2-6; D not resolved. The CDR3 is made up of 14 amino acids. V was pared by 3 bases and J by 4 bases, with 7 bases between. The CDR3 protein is CASSFGLGANVLTF. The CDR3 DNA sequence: TGTGCCAGCAGTTTCGGGCTGGGGGCCAACGTCCTGACTTTC.

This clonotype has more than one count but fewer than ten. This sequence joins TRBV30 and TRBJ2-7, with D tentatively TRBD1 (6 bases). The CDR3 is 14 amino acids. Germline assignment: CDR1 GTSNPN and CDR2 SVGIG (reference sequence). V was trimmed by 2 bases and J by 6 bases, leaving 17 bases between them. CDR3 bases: TGTGCCTGGAGTCGTCCGGGACAAGCTTCCGAGCAGTACTTC. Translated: CAWSRPGQASEQYF.

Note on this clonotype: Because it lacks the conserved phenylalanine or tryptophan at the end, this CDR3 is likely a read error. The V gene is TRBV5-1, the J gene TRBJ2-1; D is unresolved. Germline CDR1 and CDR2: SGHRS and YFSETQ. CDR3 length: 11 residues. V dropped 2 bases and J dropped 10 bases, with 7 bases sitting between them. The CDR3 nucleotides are TGCGCCAGCAGCTTCCTAGTGGAGCAGTTCTTA. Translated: CASSFLVEQFL.

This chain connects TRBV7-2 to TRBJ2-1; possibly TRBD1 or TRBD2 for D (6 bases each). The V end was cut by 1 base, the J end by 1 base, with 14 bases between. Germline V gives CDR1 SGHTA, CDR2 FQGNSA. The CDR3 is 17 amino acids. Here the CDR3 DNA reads TGTGCCAGCAGCTTAGATAAGGGGGGAACTTCCTACAATGAGCAGTTCTTC. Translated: CASSLDKGGTSYNEQFF.

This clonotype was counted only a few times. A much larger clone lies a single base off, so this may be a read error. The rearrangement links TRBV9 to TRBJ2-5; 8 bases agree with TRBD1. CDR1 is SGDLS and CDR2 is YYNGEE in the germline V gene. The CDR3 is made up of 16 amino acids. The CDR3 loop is CASSAAGGGIKEAQYF. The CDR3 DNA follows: TGTGCCAGCAGCGCAGCAGGGGGCGGGATTAAAGAGGCCCAGTACTTC.

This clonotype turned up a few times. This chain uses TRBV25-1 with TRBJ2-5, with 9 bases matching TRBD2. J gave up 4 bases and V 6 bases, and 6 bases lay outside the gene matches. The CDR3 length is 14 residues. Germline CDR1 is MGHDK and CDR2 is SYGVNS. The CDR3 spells CASRGGGASETQYF. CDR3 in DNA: TGTGCCAGCAGGGGCGGGGGGGCCTCAGAGACCCAGTACTTC. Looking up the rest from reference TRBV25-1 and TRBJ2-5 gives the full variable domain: EADIYQTPRYLVIGTGKKITLECSQTMGHDKMYWYQQDPGMELHLIHYSYGVNSTEKGDLSSESTVSRIRTEHFPLTLESARPSHTSQYLCASRGGGASETQYFGPGTRLLVL.